These 9 T cell receptor beta chains came from one sample sequenced in a study of naive and memory T cell subsets. Both TRBC1 and TRBC2 were covered by a beta constant-region primer of two equimolar oligonucleotides. The ligated cDNA underwent four PCR rounds using SP2 and nested alpha and beta constant-region primers. TCRdb re-called the UMI-ligation and nested PCR reads through MiXCR, storing one row per CDR3 protein. The table has some 8,000 distinct CDR3 sequences, over 25% seen once. Input material: CD8+ TEMRA cells from blood. The subset denotes: effector memory re-expressing CD45RA, CD45RA+ CD27-. These receptors were obtained from a human donor in good health.

This clonotype has just one count. CDR3 sequence: CASSPGVAGVVDTQYF. The CDR3 DNA is TGTGCCAGCAGCCCCGGGGTAGCGGGAGTTGTGGATACGCAGTATTTT. The J gene is TRBJ2-3, the V gene TRBV3-1, with 9 bases that match TRBD2. Germline V gives CDR1 LGHDT, CDR2 YNNKEL (reference sequence). Germline trimming cut 4 bases from V and 6 bases from J; bases unmatched to any gene: 11. This CDR3 has 16 amino acids.

DNA for the CDR3: TGTGCCAGCAGCCCCGGACTGCCCGCTAACAATGAGCAGTTCTTC. It codes for CASSPGLPANNEQFF. V and J are TRBV7-9 and TRBJ2-1, with D tentatively TRBD2 (5 bases). This CDR3 has 15 residues. Germline lookup yields CDR1 SEHNR and CDR2 FQNEAQ (reference sequence). Trimming stripped 5 bases from V and 5 bases from J, with 16 bases between.

This clonotype was recorded at least ten times. The CDR3 region has the DNA TGTGCCAGCAGTCGGGAAGTTGTGGGCTCGAACACCGGGGAGCTGTTTTTT. Translating gives CASSREVVGSNTGELFF. The chain uses TRBV2 and TRBJ2-2; tentative D call: TRBD2 (5 bases). The V end lost 5 bases, the J end lost 0 bases, and 16 bases lay between the germline ends. Germline loops: CDR1 SNHLY, CDR2 FYNNEI. The CDR3 is 17 residues long.

V usage is TRBV6-2 or TRBV6-3 and J usage is TRBJ2-1, with 9 bases that match TRBD2. The CDR3 is 16 residues long. V dropped 6 bases and J dropped 9; count of bases not matched to a gene: 15. Germline loops: CDR1 MNHEY, CDR2 SVGEGT. CDR3 sequence reads: CASSPLRGSGRSEQFF. DNA for the CDR3: TGTGCCAGCAGCCCCCTCCGGGGTAGCGGGAGATCTGAGCAGTTCTTC.

In its sample, this clonotype was seen many times. CDR3 in amino acids: CSALPTSSYEQYF. The DNA of the CDR3 is TGCAGTGCCCTCCCGACTAGCTCCTACGAGCAGTACTTC. V is TRBV20-1 and J is TRBJ2-7, with D possibly TRBD2 on 6 matching bases. Germline V lookup: CDR1 DFQATT, CDR2 SNEGSKA (reference sequence). V shed 6 bases and J shed 0 bases, with 12 bases lying between them. CDR3 length: 13 residues.

The rearrangement uses TRBV2 and TRBJ2-2; tentative D call: TRBD1 (5 bases). The germline V gene has CDR1 SNHLY and CDR2 FYNNEI. V was cut by 6 bases and J by 0 bases, with 8 bases left in between. This CDR3 is built from 14 residues. The DNA for the CDR3 is TGTGCCAGCAGACAGACAGCGAACACCGGGGAGCTGTTTTTT. It specifies CASRQTANTGELFF.

The rearrangement links TRBV9 to TRBJ1-2; maybe TRBD1 (6 bases). V lost 0 bases and J lost 3, with 9 bases in between. The CDR3 spans 14 residues. Germline CDR1 reads SGDLS; CDR2 reads YYNGEE. CDR3 sequence reads: CASSVGGRDYGYTF. CDR3 in DNA: TGTGCCAGCAGCGTAGGGGGGCGGGACTATGGCTACACCTTC.

The CDR3, as DNA: TGCAGCGTTTACTCTCCTAAACAGGGAGGGAACACCGGGGAGCTGTTTTTT. This codes for CSVYSPKQGGNTGELFF. The chain is built from TRBV29-1 and TRBJ2-2, with D perhaps being TRBD1 or TRBD2 (6 bases each). V shed 5 bases and J shed 1 base, with 20 bases lying between them. CDR3 length: 17 amino acids. In germline, CDR1 is SQVTM, CDR2 ANQGSEA.

CDR3 amino acids: CASRNRDRAQETQYF. As DNA, the CDR3 is TGTGCCAGTAGAAACCGGGACAGGGCTCAAGAGACCCAGTACTTC. This sequence joins TRBV6-2 or TRBV6-3 and TRBJ2-5, with TRBD1 matching over 9 bases. Trimming cost V 9 bases and J 2 bases; bases outside gene matches: 10. Looked up from germline, CDR1 is MNHEY and CDR2 is SVGEGT. This CDR3 has 15 amino acids.